The clone carrying this TCR beta chain was observed a handful of times. Its specificity is not known. Every PCR received spiked-in synthetic TCR analog templates. Method: immunoSEQ multiplex PCR; TCRdb's copy keeps in-frame clones and lacks some. Of about 55,000 clones in the sample, roughly four fifths were seen once. This entry belongs to a study of PD-L1 blockade in urothelial cancer. Findings and caveats of the study: Below-median TCR clonality that was measured in pretreatment blood predicted better survival. Tumor-associated blood clones were expanded more by durable-benefit patients at 3 weeks.

The time point here: pretreatment peripheral blood. Metastatic or locally advanced urothelial carcinoma was present in the patients. Germline CDR1 KGHSH, CDR2 LQKENI. Trimming removed 4 bases at V and 11 bases at J, with 14 bases between. This CDR3 is 12 amino acids long. The chain employs TRBV18 and TRBJ1-1; D is unclear. The material sequenced was PBMCs, taken around atezolizumab (anti-PD-L1) treatment. This TCR came from a man aged 70 or older with urothelial cancer. CDR3 loop: CASSLTSGPAFF. For the CDR3, the DNA is TGTGCCAGCTCACTCACGTCGGGTCCGGCTTTCTTT.